These 7 T cell receptor beta chains were sequenced from one sample in a study of shared clonotypes between healthy human individuals. Only in-frame clones appear in the TCRdb table, and some are missing; sequencing was by immunoSEQ multiplex PCR. The sample has roughly 700,000 clones; approximately 79% are singletons. The sequenced material came from memory CD4+ T cells sorted from blood. Subset defined: CD45RA-negative fraction. The source is a woman in her twenties or thirties in good health.

The chain has TRBV7-9 and TRBJ2-5; TRBD2 is a possible D gene (5 bases). Germline V lookup: CDR1 SEHNR, CDR2 FQNEAQ (reference sequence). This CDR3 comprises 12 residues. V gave up 6 bases and J gave up 4 bases, with 9 bases separating them. CDR3 amino acids: CASRTEGETQYF. DNA of the CDR3: TGTGCCAGCAGGACCGAGGGAGAGACCCAGTACTTC.

The chain has TRBV20-1 and TRBJ1-1; D remains ambiguous. Germline CDR1 is DFQATT and CDR2 is SNEGSKA (reference sequence). V was trimmed by 6 bases and J by 3 bases, leaving 8 bases between them. The CDR3 runs 11 residues. CDR3 loop: CSANPYTEAFF. Here the CDR3 DNA reads TGCAGTGCAAATCCGTACACTGAAGCTTTCTTT.

The chain joins TRBV7-2 to TRBJ1-2; the D gene is possibly TRBD1 (5 bases). Trimming took 1 base from V and 3 from J, leaving 18 bases between them. CDR3 length: 17 amino acids. Germline assignment: CDR1 SGHTA and CDR2 FQGNSA. The CDR3 here is CASSLESREGRDYGYTF. The CDR3 DNA reads TGTGCCAGCAGCTTAGAGTCCCGGGAGGGCAGGGACTATGGCTACACCTTC.

J is TRBJ1-5 and V is TRBV6-5; D uncertain. Germline V lookup: CDR1 MNHEY, CDR2 SVGAGI. The CDR3 loop spans 15 amino acids. The V end lost 6 bases, the J end lost 1 base, and 13 bases lay between the germline ends. CDR3 nucleotide sequence: TGTGCCAGCAGGGACCTATCGGGGAGCAATCAGCCCCAGCATTTT. It specifies CASRDLSGSNQPQHF.

J is TRBJ1-2 and V is TRBV28, with a possible D match to TRBD1 (5 bases). The CDR3 is made up of 14 amino acids. V was clipped by 8 bases and J by 4 bases, with 17 bases between them. Germline V gene data show CDR1 as MDHEN and CDR2 as SYDVKM. The CDR3 region is CASVDTRDFYGYTF. CDR3 DNA sequence: TGTGCCAGCGTTGACACGAGGGACTTCTATGGCTACACCTTC.

The chain combines TRBV19 with TRBJ1-5; D is unclear. The CDR3 sequence is 13 residues long. The germline V gene encodes CDR1 LNHDA and CDR2 SQIVND (reference sequence). The V end lost 7 bases, the J end lost 1 base, and 8 bases lay between the germline ends. CDR3 in amino acids: CASTVQSNQPQHF. For the CDR3, the DNA is TGTGCCAGTACGGTGCAAAGCAATCAGCCCCAGCATTTT. The variable domain in full, with the rest retrieved from reference TRBV19 and TRBJ1-5, is DGGITQSPKYLFRKEGQNVTLSCEQNLNHDAMYWYRQDPGQGLRLIYYSQIVNDFQKGDIAEGYSVSREKKESFPLTVTSAQKNPTAFYLCASTVQSNQPQHFGDGTRLSIL.

This rearrangement joins TRBV5-1 to TRBJ1-5, with D possibly TRBD1 on 6 matching bases. The germline CDR1 and CDR2 sequences are SGHRS and YFSETQ. The CDR3 loop spans 14 amino acids. V was shortened by 0 bases and J by 5 bases, with 9 bases between the two germline ends. This chain's CDR3 is CASSLGQVDQPQHF. DNA of the CDR3: TGCGCCAGCAGCTTGGGACAGGTAGATCAGCCCCAGCATTTT.